This record concerns one T cell receptor (beta chain) sequence. Its antigen is still unknown. This entry is derived from a study of cytomegalovirus exposure and HLA in healthy donors. Only in-frame clones appear in the TCRdb table, and some are missing; sequencing was by immunoSEQ multiplex PCR. The table lists nearly 200,000 clones, 84% of them singletons. The CDR3 is made up of 13 amino acids. The germline CDR1 and CDR2 sequences are MGHDK and SYGVNS. V shed 7 bases and J shed 5 bases, with 14 bases lying between them. Study-wide results and limits: Specificity of a few CMV-associated chains for CMV antigens was verified in vitro. Overall, around 160 TCR beta chains were annotated as cytomegalovirus-associated.

The donors were members of the validation cohort comprising over a hundred subjects, separate from the roughly 650-subject first cohort. The sequencing sample was made of PBMCs. The TCR was taken from a woman aged 30 to 39 in good health and CMV-seropositive. The chain employs TRBV25-1 and TRBJ1-1; D is unresolved. For the CDR3, the DNA is TGTGCCAGCACCGCTGGAGGGAGAACTGAAGCTTTCTTT. Translation gives CASTAGGRTEAFF.